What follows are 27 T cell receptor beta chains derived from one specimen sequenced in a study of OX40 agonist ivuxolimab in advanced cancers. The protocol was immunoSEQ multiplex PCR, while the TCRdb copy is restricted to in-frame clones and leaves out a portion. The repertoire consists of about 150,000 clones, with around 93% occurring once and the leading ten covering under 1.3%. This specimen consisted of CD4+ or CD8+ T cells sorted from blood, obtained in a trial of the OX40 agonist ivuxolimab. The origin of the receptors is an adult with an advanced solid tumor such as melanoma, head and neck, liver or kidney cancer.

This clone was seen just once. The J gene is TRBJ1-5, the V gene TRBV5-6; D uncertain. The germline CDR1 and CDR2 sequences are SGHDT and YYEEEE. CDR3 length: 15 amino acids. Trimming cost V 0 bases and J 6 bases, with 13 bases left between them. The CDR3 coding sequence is TGTGCCAGCAGCTTGGGGCCCGAGGGCGGTCAGCCCCAGCATTTT. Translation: CASSLGPEGGQPQHF.

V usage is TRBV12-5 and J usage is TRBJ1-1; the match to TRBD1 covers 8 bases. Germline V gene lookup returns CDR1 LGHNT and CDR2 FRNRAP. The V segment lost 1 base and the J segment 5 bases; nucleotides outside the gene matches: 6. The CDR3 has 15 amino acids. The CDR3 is CASGLAPGGWTEAFF. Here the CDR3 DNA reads TGTGCTAGTGGTTTGGCTCCAGGGGGCTGGACTGAAGCTTTCTTT.

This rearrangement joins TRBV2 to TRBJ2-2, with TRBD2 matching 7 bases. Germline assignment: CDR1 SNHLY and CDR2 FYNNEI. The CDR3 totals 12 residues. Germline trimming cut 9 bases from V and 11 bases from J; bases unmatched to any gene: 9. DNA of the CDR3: TGTGCCAGTGGACTAGATATAGGAGAGCTGTTTTTT. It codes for CASGLDIGELFF.

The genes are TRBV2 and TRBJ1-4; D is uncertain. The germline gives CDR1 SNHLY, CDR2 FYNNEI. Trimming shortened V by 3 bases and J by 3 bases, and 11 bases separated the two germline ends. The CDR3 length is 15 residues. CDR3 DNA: TGTGCCAGCAGTGACGTGAGGAGGGCTAATGAAAAACTGTTTTTT. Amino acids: CASSDVRRANEKLFF.

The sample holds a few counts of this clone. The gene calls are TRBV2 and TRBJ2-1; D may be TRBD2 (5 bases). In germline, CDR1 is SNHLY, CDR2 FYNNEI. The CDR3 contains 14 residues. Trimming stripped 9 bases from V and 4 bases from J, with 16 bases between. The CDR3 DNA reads TGTGCCAGTTCACGGGGAGAGCGGTACAATGAGCAGTTCTTC. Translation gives CASSRGERYNEQFF.

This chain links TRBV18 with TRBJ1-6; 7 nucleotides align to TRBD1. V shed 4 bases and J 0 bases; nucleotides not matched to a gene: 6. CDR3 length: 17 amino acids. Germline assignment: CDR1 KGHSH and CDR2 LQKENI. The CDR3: CASSLTGQSSYNSPLHF. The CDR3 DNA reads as TGTGCCAGCTCACTGACAGGGCAGAGCTCCTATAATTCACCCCTCCACTTT.

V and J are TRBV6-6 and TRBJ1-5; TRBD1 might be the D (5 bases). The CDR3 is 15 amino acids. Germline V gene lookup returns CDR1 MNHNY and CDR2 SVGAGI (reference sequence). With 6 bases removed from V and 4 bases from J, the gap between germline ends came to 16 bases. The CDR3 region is CASSAPGEGNQPQHF. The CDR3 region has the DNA TGTGCCAGCAGCGCCCCGGGGGAAGGGAATCAGCCCCAGCATTTT.

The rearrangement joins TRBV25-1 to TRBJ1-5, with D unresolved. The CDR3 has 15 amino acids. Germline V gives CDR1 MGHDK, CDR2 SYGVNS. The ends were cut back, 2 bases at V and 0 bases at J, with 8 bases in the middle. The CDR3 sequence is CASSEGTFSNQPQHF. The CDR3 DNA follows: TGTGCCAGCAGTGAAGGTACATTTAGCAATCAGCCCCAGCATTTT.

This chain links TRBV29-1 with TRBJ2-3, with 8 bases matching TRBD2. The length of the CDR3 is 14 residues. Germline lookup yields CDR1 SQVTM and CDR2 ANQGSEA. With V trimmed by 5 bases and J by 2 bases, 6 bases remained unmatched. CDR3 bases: TGCAGCGTTCAAGGACTAGCAAACACAGATACGCAGTATTTT. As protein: CSVQGLANTDTQYF.

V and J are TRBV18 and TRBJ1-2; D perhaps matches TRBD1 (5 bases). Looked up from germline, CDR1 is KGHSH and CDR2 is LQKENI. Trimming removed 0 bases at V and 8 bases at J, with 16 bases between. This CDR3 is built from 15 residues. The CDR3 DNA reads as TGTGCCAGCTCACCACCGCTCCCAGGGAGATTCGGCTACACCTTC. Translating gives CASSPPLPGRFGYTF.

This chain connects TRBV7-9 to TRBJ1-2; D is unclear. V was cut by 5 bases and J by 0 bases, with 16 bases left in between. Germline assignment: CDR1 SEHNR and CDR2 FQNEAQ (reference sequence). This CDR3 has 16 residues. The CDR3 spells CASSVRIGDSNYGYTF. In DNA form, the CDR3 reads TGTGCCAGCAGCGTTCGGATAGGCGACTCTAACTATGGCTACACCTTC.

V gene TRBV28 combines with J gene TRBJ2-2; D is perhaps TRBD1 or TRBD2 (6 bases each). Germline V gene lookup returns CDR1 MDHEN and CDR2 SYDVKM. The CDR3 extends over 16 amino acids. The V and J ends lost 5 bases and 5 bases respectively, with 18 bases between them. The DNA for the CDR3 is TGTGCCAGCAGTCGTCCCGGGGGCGCGTCAACCGGGGAGCTGTTTTTT. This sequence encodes CASSRPGGASTGELFF.

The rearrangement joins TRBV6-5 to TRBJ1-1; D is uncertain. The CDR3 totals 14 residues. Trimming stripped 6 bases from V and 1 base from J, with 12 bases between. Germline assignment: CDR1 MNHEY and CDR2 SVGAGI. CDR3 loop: CASRETPGNTEAFF. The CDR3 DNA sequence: TGTGCCAGCAGGGAGACTCCCGGGAACACTGAAGCTTTCTTT.

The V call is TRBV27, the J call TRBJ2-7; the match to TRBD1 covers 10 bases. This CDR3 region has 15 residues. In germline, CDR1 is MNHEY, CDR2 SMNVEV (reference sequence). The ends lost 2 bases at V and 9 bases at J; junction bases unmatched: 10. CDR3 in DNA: TGTGCCAGCAGTTTACCGGGACAGGGGTATCGTGGGCAGTACTTC. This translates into CASSLPGQGYRGQYF.

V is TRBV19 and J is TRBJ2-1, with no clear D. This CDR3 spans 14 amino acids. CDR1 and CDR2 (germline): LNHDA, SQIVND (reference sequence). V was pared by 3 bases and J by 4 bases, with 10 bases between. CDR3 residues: CASSIGLLYNEQFF. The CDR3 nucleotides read TGTGCCAGTAGTATCGGGCTTCTTTACAATGAGCAGTTCTTC.

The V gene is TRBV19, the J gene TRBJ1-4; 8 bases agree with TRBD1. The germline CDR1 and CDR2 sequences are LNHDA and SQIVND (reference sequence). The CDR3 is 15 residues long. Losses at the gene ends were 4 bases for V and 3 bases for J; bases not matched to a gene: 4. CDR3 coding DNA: TGTGCCAGTAGTAACCACAGGGGGGCTAATGAAAAACTGTTTTTT. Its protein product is CASSNHRGANEKLFF.

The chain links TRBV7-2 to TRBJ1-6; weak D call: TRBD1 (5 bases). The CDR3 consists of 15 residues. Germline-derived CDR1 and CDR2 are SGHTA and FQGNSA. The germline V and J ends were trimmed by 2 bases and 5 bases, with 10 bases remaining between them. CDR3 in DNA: TGTGCCAGCAGCTTATATCAGGGAAATAATTCACCCCTCCACTTT. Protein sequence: CASSLYQGNNSPLHF.

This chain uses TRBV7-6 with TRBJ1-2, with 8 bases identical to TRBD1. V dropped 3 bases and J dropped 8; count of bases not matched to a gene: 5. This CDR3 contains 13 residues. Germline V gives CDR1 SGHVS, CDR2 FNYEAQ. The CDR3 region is CASSFQGARGYTF. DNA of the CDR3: TGTGCCAGCAGCTTCCAGGGGGCGCGGGGCTACACCTTC. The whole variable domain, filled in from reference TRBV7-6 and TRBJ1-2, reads GAGVSQSPRYKVTKRGQDVALRCDPISGHVSLYWYRQALGQGPEFLTYFNYEAQQDKSGLPNDRFSAERPEGSISTLTIQRTEQRDSAMYRCASSFQGARGYTFGSGTRLTVV.

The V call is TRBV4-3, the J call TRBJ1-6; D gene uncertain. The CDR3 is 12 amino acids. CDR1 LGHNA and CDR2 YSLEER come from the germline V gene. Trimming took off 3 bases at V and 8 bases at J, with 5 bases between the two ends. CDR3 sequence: CASSHTDSPLHF. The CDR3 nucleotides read TGCGCCAGCAGCCATACGGATTCACCCCTCCACTTT.

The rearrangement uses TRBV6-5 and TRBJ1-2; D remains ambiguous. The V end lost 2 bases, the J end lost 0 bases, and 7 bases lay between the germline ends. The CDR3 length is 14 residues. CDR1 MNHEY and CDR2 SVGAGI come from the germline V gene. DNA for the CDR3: TGTGCCAGCAGTTACGGGCAGCCTAACTATGGCTACACCTTC. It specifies CASSYGQPNYGYTF.

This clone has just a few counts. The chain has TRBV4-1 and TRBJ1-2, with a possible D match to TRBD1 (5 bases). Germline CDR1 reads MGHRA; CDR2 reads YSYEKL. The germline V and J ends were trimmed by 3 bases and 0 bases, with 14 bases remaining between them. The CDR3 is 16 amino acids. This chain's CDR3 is CASSHNGHAANYGYTF. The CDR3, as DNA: TGCGCCAGCAGCCATAACGGACACGCAGCTAACTATGGCTACACCTTC.

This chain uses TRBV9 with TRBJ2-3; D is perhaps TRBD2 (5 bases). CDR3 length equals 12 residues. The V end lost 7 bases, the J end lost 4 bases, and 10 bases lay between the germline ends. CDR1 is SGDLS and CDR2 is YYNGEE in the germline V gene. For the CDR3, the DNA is TGTGCCAGCGCCCGGGGTGCAGATACGCAGTATTTT. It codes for CASARGADTQYF.

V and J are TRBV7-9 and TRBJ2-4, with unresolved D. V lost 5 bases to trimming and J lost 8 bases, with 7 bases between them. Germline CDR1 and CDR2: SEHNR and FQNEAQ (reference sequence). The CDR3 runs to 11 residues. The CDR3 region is CASSPGDIQYF. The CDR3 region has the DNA TGTGCCAGCAGCCCCGGAGACATTCAGTACTTC.

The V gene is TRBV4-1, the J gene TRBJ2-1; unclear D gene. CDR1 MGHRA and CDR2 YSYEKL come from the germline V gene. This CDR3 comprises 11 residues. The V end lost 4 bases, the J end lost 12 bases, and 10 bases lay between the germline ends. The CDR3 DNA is TGCGCCAGCAGCCCCCCTCGTGCGCAGTTCTTC. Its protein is CASSPPRAQFF.

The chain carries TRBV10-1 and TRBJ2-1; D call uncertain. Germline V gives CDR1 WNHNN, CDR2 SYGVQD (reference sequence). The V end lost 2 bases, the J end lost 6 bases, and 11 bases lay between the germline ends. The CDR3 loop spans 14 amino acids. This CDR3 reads CASSEDPSGNEQFF. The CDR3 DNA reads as TGCGCCAGCAGTGAGGATCCCTCAGGCAATGAGCAGTTCTTC.

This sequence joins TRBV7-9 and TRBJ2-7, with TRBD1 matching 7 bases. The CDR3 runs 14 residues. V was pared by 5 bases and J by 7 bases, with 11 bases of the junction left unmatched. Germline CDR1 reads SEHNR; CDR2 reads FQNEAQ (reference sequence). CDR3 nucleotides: TGTGCCAGCAGCCTCTGGCAGACAGGGAGAGAGCAGTACTTC. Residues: CASSLWQTGREQYF.

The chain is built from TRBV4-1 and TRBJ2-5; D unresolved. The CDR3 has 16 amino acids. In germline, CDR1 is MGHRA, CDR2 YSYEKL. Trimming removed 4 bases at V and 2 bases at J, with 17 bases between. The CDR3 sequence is CASSRSPRVSQETQYF. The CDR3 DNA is TGCGCCAGCAGCCGCTCTCCCCGGGTCTCGCAAGAGACCCAGTACTTC.